The subject of this entry is one TCR beta chain. The CDR3 is 16 amino acids. From germline, CDR1 is LGHNA and CDR2 YSLEER. V shed 1 base and J 7 bases; nucleotides not matched to a gene: 4. The record originates from a study of PD-L1 blockade in urothelial cancer. Method: immunoSEQ multiplex PCR; TCRdb's copy keeps in-frame clones and lacks some. Here the sample spans just over 50,000 clones, about 86% being singletons. This clonotype was obtained from a man aged 60 to 69 with urothelial cancer. Source: PBMCs, taken around atezolizumab (anti-PD-L1) treatment. The chain joins TRBV4-3 to TRBJ2-2; 12 nucleotides agree with TRBD1. The CDR3, as DNA: TGCGCCAGCAGCCAAGTGGGGACAGGGGGCATCGGGGAGCTGTTTTTT. Its protein product is CASSQVGTGGIGELFF.